The 9 T cell receptor beta chains listed next were all sequenced from one sample in a study of shared clonotypes between healthy human individuals. Cells designated naive CD8 were CD45RO-negative and were positively selected for CCR7, with terminally differentiated effector memory CD45RA+ cells excluded. Sequencing was performed with immunoSEQ multiplex PCR; in TCRdb, only in-frame clones are kept and a portion is missing. The repertoire has some 740,000 clones, nearly 95% of them found once; the top ten carry less than 25%. Sequenced sample: naive CD8+ T cells sorted from blood. These TCRs come from a young man in good health.

This chain connects TRBV4-3 to TRBJ1-5, with D maybe TRBD1 (5 bases). V was trimmed by 0 bases and J by 5 bases, leaving 11 bases between them. Germline V lookup: CDR1 LGHNA, CDR2 YSLEER. The CDR3 sequence is 15 residues long. DNA of the CDR3: TGCGCCAGCAGCCAAGAGGCCAGGGACGATCAGCCCCAGCATTTT. The encoded protein is CASSQEARDDQPQHF.

Turning to this clone: Other nucleotide sequences in the sample specify the same CDR3. The CDR3 DNA reads as TGTGCCACCCGCGGGGGAGCCTACGAGCAGTACTTC. Amino acid sequence: CATRGGAYEQYF. This chain joins TRBV2 and TRBJ2-7; 7 nucleotides agree with TRBD2. V dropped 10 bases and J dropped 2; count of bases not matched to a gene: 5. The CDR3 contains 12 residues. Germline loops: CDR1 SNHLY, CDR2 FYNNEI.

The chain couples TRBV28 to TRBJ1-3; D is ambiguous. The CDR3 contains 17 residues. From germline, CDR1 is MDHEN and CDR2 SYDVKM. V lost 6 bases to trimming and J lost 0 bases, with 18 bases between them. The CDR3 nucleotides read TGTGCCAGCAGCCCAAGACCTACGAGAGACTCTGGAAACACCATATATTTT. Translated: CASSPRPTRDSGNTIYF.

V is TRBV28 and J is TRBJ1-1; D gene unclear. Germline-derived CDR1 and CDR2 are MDHEN and SYDVKM. The ends were cut back, 3 bases at V and 2 bases at J, with 4 bases in the middle. The CDR3 has 12 amino acids. The CDR3 DNA is TGTGCCAGCAGTTTCTTAAACACTGAAGCTTTCTTT. Encoded protein: CASSFLNTEAFF.

V and J are TRBV25-1 and TRBJ2-7; possibly TRBD1 or TRBD2 for D (5 bases each). V lost 7 bases and J lost 4, with 17 bases in between. This CDR3 contains 14 residues. Germline CDR1 reads MGHDK; CDR2 reads SYGVNS. CDR3 bases: TGTGCCAGCACCTACTCGGGACGGCCTTACGAGCAGTACTTC. Translation: CASTYSGRPYEQYF.

The table lists this clone with a count of one. CDR3 DNA: TGTGCCAGCAGCACACGAGATGGGTCGTCCTACGAGCAGTACTTC. Translated, it gives CASSTRDGSSYEQYF. J is TRBJ2-7 and V is TRBV7-2; unclear D gene. The germline gives CDR1 SGHTA, CDR2 FQGNSA. The length of the CDR3 is 15 residues. Trimming stripped 5 bases from V and 1 base from J, with 15 bases between.

The V and J genes are TRBV2 and TRBJ2-5; D remains unclear. CDR3 length: 14 residues. Trimming removed 2 bases at V and 1 base at J, with 8 bases between. Germline V gene lookup returns CDR1 SNHLY and CDR2 FYNNEI. The CDR3 coding sequence is TGTGCCAGCAGTGAACTGGGATTCCAAGAGACCCAGTACTTC. Translated: CASSELGFQETQYF.

The V gene is TRBV6-5, the J gene TRBJ2-7, with 8 positions matching TRBD2. Germline trimming cut 4 bases from V and 3 bases from J; bases unmatched to any gene: 11. The CDR3 loop spans 16 amino acids. Germline-derived CDR1 and CDR2 are MNHEY and SVGAGI. This CDR3 is CASSLTPGLGYYEQYF. The CDR3, as DNA: TGTGCCAGCAGTTTGACCCCGGGACTAGGTTACTACGAGCAGTACTTC.

The rearrangement links TRBV27 to TRBJ1-2, with D uncertain. CDR1 is MNHEY, CDR2 SMNVEV, per germline (reference sequence). V was pared by 2 bases and J by 6 bases, with 19 bases between. The CDR3 covers 16 residues. The CDR3 nucleotides read TGTGCCAGCAGTTTAGTGGGTGGGGTTGACCTAGATGGCTACACCTTC. As protein: CASSLVGGVDLDGYTF.